This T cell receptor beta chain was captured in a study of T-cell reconstitution after alpha-beta-depleted transplantation in children. This CDR3 is 14 amino acids long. The trim removed 4 bases at V and 0 bases at J, leaving 3 bases unmatched. Germline loops: CDR1 SGDLS, CDR2 YYNGEE. Unique molecular identifiers were incorporated into the prepared TCRbeta library. TCRdb re-analysed the PCR reads in MiXCR, keeping a single row per CDR3 protein. The sample includes 380,000 or so distinct CDR3 sequences, about 14% of them seen just once. The material was PBMCs, obtained from the stem cell graft. The V call is TRBV9, the J call TRBJ2-5; 7 bases line up with TRBD1. This TCR derives from a human donor who donated a stem cell graft to a child with Fanconi anemia. The CDR3, as DNA: TGTGCCAGCAGCTGGGGACAGAACCAAGAGACCCAGTACTTC. Amino acid sequence: CASSWGQNQETQYF. The variable domain in full, completed from reference TRBV9 and TRBJ2-5, reads DSGVTQTPKHLITATGQRVTLRCSPRSGDLSVYWYQQSLDQGLQFLIQYYNGEERAKGNILERFSAQQFPDLHSELNLSSLELGDSALYFCASSWGQNQETQYFGPGTRLLVL.